Below are 8 T cell receptor beta chains sequenced from a single sample in a study of CD8 T cells in ankylosing spondylitis. No antigen has been identified for these receptors. Findings and limits, study-wide: Blood from ankylosing spondylitis patients appeared to carry a characteristic roughly 8-variant TCR beta motif.

TCRdb called the 5' RACE reads again in MiXCR, with one record for every CDR3 protein. The data contain some 840,000 distinct CDR3 sequences, 10% to 15% of them seen just once; the ten biggest clones take up approximately 0.46%. The specimen sequenced was blood, either unsorted or a sorted T cell fraction (not recorded which). These receptors were taken from a male donor with ankylosing spondylitis.

The V and J genes are TRBV27 and TRBJ2-2, with a possible D match to TRBD2 (6 bases). V was shortened by 3 bases and J by 0 bases, with 17 bases between the two germline ends. CDR1 is MNHEY, CDR2 SMNVEV, per germline (reference sequence). The CDR3 loop spans 18 amino acids. CDR3 nucleotide sequence: TGTGCCAGCAGTTTGTTTTTCCGGGGAGGCGCGAACACCGGGGAGCTGTTTTTT. Its translation is CASSLFFRGGANTGELFF.

This clonotype came up many times. The chain carries TRBV20-1 and TRBJ2-5; 10 nucleotides match TRBD1. The CDR3 covers 13 residues. J lost 2 bases, V lost 4 bases, and 1 base had no gene match. The germline CDR1 and CDR2 sequences are DFQATT and SNEGSKA (reference sequence). The CDR3 DNA follows: TGCAGTGCTATGGACAGGGGGCAAGAGACCCAGTACTTC. This codes for CSAMDRGQETQYF.

V and J are TRBV6-5 and TRBJ1-1, with a weak D call TRBD1 (6 bases). V was shortened by 2 bases and J by 3 bases, with 13 bases between the two germline ends. Germline loops: CDR1 MNHEY, CDR2 SVGAGI. The CDR3 covers 15 residues. The CDR3 protein is CASSYTPGADTEAFF. In DNA form, the CDR3 reads TGTGCCAGCAGTTACACCCCAGGGGCTGACACTGAAGCTTTCTTT.

J is TRBJ2-3 and V is TRBV28; D might be TRBD2 (6 bases). The CDR3 is made up of 14 amino acids. The V end was cut by 1 base, the J end by 8 bases, with 13 bases between. The germline gives CDR1 MDHEN, CDR2 SYDVKM. This CDR3 reads CASSLSPGLGTQYF. CDR3 nucleotides: TGTGCCAGCAGTTTATCCCCGGGACTGGGTACGCAGTATTTT.

This clonotype showed up many times. The rearrangement links TRBV12-3 or TRBV12-4 to TRBJ1-5, with 8 nucleotides matching TRBD1. J was trimmed by 0 bases and V by 5 bases; bases with no gene match: 12. This CDR3 has 18 residues. The CDR3 loop reads CASSLGTGDAYSNQPQHF. In nucleotides, the CDR3 is TGTGCCAGCAGTCTCGGGACAGGCGACGCCTATAGCAATCAGCCCCAGCATTTT.

This clonotype was observed a few times. This CDR3 is CASSQTPGLDPDTQYF. CDR3 DNA sequence: TGCGCCAGCAGCCAAACCCCGGGACTAGACCCAGATACGCAGTATTTT. V is TRBV4-3 and J is TRBJ2-3, with 8 nucleotides matching TRBD2. The CDR3 length is 16 residues. Germline lookup yields CDR1 LGHNA and CDR2 YSLEER. V dropped 2 bases and J dropped 4; count of bases not matched to a gene: 8.

The chain employs TRBV7-2 and TRBJ2-3, with 12 bases matching TRBD2. The CDR3 length is 16 residues. The V gene end was trimmed by 5 bases and the J gene end by 1 base; junction bases not matched to a gene: 4. Germline V lookup: CDR1 SGHTA, CDR2 FQGNSA. The CDR3 DNA is TGTGCCAGCAGCGAGAGGACTAGCGGGGGCACAGATACGCAGTATTTT. Protein sequence: CASSERTSGGTDTQYF.

A few counts support this clonotype. The chain recombines TRBV10-3 with TRBJ1-4; 8 bases align to TRBD1. With 11 bases clipped from V and 8 bases from J, the junction kept 10 bases outside the gene matches. In germline, CDR1 is ENHRY, CDR2 SYGVKD. The length of the CDR3 is 13 residues. This CDR3 reads CAAGTGPWEKLFF. The CDR3 DNA reads as TGTGCCGCCGGGACAGGCCCTTGGGAAAAACTGTTTTTT.